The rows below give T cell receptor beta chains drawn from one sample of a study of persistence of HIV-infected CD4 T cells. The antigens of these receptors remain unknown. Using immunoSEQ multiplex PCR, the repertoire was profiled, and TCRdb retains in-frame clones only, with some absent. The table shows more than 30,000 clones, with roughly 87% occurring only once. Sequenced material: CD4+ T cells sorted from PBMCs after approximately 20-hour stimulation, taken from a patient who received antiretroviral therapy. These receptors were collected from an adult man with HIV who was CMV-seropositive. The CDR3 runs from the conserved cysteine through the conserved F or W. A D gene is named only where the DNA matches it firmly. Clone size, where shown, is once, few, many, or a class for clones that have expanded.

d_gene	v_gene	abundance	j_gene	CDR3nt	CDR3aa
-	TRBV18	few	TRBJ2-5	TGTGCCAGCTCACCAGTATTCCAAGAGACCCAGTACTTC	CASSPVFQETQYF
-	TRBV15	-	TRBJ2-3	TGTGCCACCAGCGGTTCAGATACGCAGTATTTT	CATSGSDTQYF
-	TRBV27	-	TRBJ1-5	TGTGCCAGCAGTAAGCGGACGGGGAATGGCAATCAGCCCCAGCATTTT	CASSKRTGNGNQPQHF
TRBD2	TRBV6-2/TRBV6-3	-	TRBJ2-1	TGTGCCAGCAGTTACAGGATGGCGGGAGGGCCAAATGAGCAGTTCTTC	CASSYRMAGGPNEQFF
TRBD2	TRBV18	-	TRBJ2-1	TGTGCCAGCTCACCGTCGGCGGGGGGAACCTACAATGAGCAGTTCTTC	CASSPSAGGTYNEQFF
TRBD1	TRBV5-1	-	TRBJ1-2	TGCGCCAGCAGCTTGGGGGGACAGAGTAACTATGGCTACACCTTC	CASSLGGQSNYGYTF
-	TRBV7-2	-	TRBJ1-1	TGTGCCAGCAGCTTAGAGATAGGGCGGATCGCTGAAGCTTTCTTT	CASSLEIGRIAEAFF
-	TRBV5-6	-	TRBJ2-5	TGTGCCAGCAGCTTGGAACACCAACGGGCGGAGACCCAGTACTTC	CASSLEHQRAETQYF
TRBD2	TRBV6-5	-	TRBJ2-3	TGTGCCAGCAGTATGGGGACTAGCGGGGCAGATACGCAGTATTTT	CASSMGTSGADTQYF
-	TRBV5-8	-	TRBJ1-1	TGTGCCAGCAGCTTGATGGAGCTAACTTTCTTT	CASSLMELTFF
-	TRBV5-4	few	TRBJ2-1	TGTGCCAGCAGCTTAGAGGGAACCTCCTACAATGAGCAGTTCTTC	CASSLEGTSYNEQFF
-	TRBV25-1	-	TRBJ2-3	TGTGCCAGCAGTAAAGGGGGCACAGATACGCAGTATTTT	CASSKGGTDTQYF
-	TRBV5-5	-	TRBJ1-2	TGTGCCAGCAGCCTCTCCGCGCAGAATGGCTACACCTTC	CASSLSAQNGYTF
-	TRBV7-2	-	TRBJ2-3	TGTGCCAGCAGCTTAGGGCGGGGTCAGCGAGATACGCAGTATTTT	CASSLGRGQRDTQYF
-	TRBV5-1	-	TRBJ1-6	TGCGCCAGCAGCTTGGAGGCGGGGGCGAATTCACCCCTCCACTTT	CASSLEAGANSPLHF
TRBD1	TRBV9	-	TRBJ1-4	TGTGCCAGCAGCGTAGGCGCCCCGGGACAGGTTAATGAAAAACTGTTTTTT	CASSVGAPGQVNEKLFF
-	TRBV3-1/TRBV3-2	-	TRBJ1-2	TGTGCCAGCAGCCAAGCCTATGGCTACACCTTC	CASSQAYGYTF
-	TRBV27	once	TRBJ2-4	TGTGCCAGCAGTTCGGGGAACGGACCTGGCAAAAACATTCAGTACTTC	CASSSGNGPGKNIQYF
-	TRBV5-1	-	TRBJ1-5	TGCGCCAGCAGCTTGGCCGGGCAGGGCAATCAGCCCCAGCATTTT	CASSLAGQGNQPQHF
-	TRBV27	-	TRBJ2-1	TGTGCCAGCGGTTCAGGGAGCTCCTACAATGAGCAGTTCTTC	CASGSGSSYNEQFF
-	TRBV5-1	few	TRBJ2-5	TGCGCCAGCAGCGTCCAGGGGGGGAGAGAGACCCAGTACTTC	CASSVQGGRETQYF
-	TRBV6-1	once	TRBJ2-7	TGTGCCAGCAGTGAAGCATTCGGGGGCGAGCAGTACTTC	CASSEAFGGEQYF
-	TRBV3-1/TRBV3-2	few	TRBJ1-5	TGTGCCAGCAGCCGGCCCAATCAGCCCCAGCATTTT	CASSRPNQPQHF
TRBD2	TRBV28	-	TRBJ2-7	TGTGCCAGCAGTTTTTCACTAGCGGGCCTTTCGTACGAGCAGTACTTC	CASSFSLAGLSYEQYF
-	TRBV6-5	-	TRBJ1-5	TGTGCCAGCAGTTCCGGGTCCTACGATCAGCCCCAGCATTTT	CASSSGSYDQPQHF
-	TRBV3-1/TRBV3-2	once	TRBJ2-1	TGTGCCAGCAGCCCCCCCTCCGGAAGGGGCCCCTACAATGAGCAGTTCTTC	CASSPPSGRGPYNEQFF
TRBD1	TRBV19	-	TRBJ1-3	TGTGCCAGTACCTTAACAGGGGTTCCTGGAAACACCATATATTTT	CASTLTGVPGNTIYF
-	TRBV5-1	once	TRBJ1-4	TGCGCCAGCAGCTTGGGGTGGGCCGGTAATGAAAAACTGTTTTTT	CASSLGWAGNEKLFF
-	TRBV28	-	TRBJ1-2	TGTGCCAGCAGTTTAGTGCGCGCCAATGGCTACACCTTC	CASSLVRANGYTF
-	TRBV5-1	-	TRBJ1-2	TGCGCCAGCAGCTTGAATTTTCCTCCGGGGCGCTATGGCTACACCTTC	CASSLNFPPGRYGYTF
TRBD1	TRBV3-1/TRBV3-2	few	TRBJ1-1	TGTGCCAGCAGCCAAGTCAACCAGGGGGCGCGCACTGAAGCTTTCTTT	CASSQVNQGARTEAFF
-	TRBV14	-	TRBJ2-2	TGTGCCAGCAGCCTCCAGTACACCGGGGAGCTGTTTTTT	CASSLQYTGELFF
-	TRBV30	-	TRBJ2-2	TGTGCCTGGGGGAAACCCACCCTACCGCCCACCGGGGAGCTGTTTTTT	CAWGKPTLPPTGELFF
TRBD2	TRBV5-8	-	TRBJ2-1	TGTGCCAGCAGCTTGGGGGCTAGCGGGAGATCGAATGAGCAGTTCTTC	CASSLGASGRSNEQFF
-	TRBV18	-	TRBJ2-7	TGTGCCAGCTCACCACCTGGACAGCCGTACCCTACCGAGCAGTACTTC	CASSPPGQPYPTEQYF
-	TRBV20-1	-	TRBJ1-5	TGCAGTGTTGGCGGCAATCAGCCCCAGCATTTT	CSVGGNQPQHF
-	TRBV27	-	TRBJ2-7	TGTGCCAGCCATTACGGGGAGCTCGACGAGCAGTACTTC	CASHYGELDEQYF
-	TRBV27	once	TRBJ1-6	TGTGCCAGCAGTTTAGTTGCACAGGTTGGCCCCCTCCACTTT	CASSLVAQVGPLHF
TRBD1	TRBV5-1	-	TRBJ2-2	TGCGCCAGCAGCGCGGGACAGGGGGCCGGGGAGCTGTTTTTT	CASSAGQGAGELFF
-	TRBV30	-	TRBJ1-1	TGTGCCTGGAGACGGGAGCCGGTCGGCACTGAAGCTTTCTTT	CAWRREPVGTEAFF
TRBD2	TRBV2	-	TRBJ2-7	TGTGCCAGCAGCTTAGATAAGGGACTATACGGCGAGCAGTACTTC	CASSLDKGLYGEQYF
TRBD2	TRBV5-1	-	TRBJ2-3	TGCGCCAGCAGCCCGAGCGGGGGGTATGATACGCAGTATTTT	CASSPSGGYDTQYF
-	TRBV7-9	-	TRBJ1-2	TGTGCCAGCAGCACCAGGGGAGTTAACTATGGCTACACCTTC	CASSTRGVNYGYTF
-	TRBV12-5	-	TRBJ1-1	TGTGCTAGTGGTTTGGCCCAGGGATTTAACACTGAAGCTTTCTTT	CASGLAQGFNTEAFF
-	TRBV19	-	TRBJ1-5	TGTGCCAGTAGTAGGGACAACTATAGCAATCAGCCCCAGCATTTT	CASSRDNYSNQPQHF
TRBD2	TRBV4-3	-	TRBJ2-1	TGCGCCAGCAGCCACATAGGCGGGAGGCCCTACAATGAGCAGTTCTTC	CASSHIGGRPYNEQFF
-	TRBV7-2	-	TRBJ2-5	TGTGCCAGCAGCTTAGTAACCCCCTTGGGCACTAGTGTAGGAGAGACCCAGTACTTC	CASSLVTPLGTSVGETQYF
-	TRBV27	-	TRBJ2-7	TGTGCCAGCAGTTTGACAGTTGACAGCTCCTACGAGCAGTACTTC	CASSLTVDSSYEQYF
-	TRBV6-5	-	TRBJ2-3	TGTGCCAGCAGCTCCCCGGGTTTCACAGATACGCAGTATTTT	CASSSPGFTDTQYF